The clone carrying this TCR beta chain was counted many times. The antigen remains undetermined. This specimen comes from a study of breast tumors, draining lymph nodes, adjacent tissues. General study findings and limits: Compared with lymph nodes, tumors were less diverse; compared with nontumor tissue, more.

TCRdb re-derived calls from the multiplex PCR reads in MiXCR, one entry per CDR3 protein. This sample yields tens of thousands of distinct CDR3 sequences, of which roughly 24% are seen a single time; roughly 8% belongs to the top ten. The CDR3 is 17 amino acids. Per germline, CDR1 MGHDK and CDR2 SYGVNS. V was pared by 2 bases and J by 0 bases, with 17 bases between. V is TRBV25-1 and J is TRBJ2-7; D is ambiguous. This clonotype originated in a female donor with breast cancer. Some clones in this sample may be carry-over from other donors' samples. The sequenced sample consisted of breast tumor tissue. The CDR3 DNA reads TGTGCCAGCAGTGAAGCGGACCGACGGAAAACCTCCTACGAGCAGTACTTC. Its translation: CASSEADRRKTSYEQYF.